The 27 T cell receptor beta chains reported below all come from one sample, sequenced in a study of regulatory T cells in long-lasting Graves disease. Time point specified: newly diagnosed GD, antithyroid drugs for less than 3 months. PBMC-extracted RNA yielded the TCR library. Sequencing libraries for TCR beta were prepared with iRepertoire HTBI primers and Arm-PCR of CDR3 regions. Using its own MiXCR run on the multiplex PCR reads, TCRdb lists one record per CDR3 protein. This table has 350,000 to 550,000 distinct CDR3 sequences, 11% to 15% appearing once. In addition, the sample was reused for a study of T cells in Graves' hyperthyroidism and ophthalmopathy.

The sample in question was peripheral blood mononuclear cells (PBMCs), obtained at new diagnosis, from a patient treated with antithyroid drugs. The receptor set was obtained from a woman in her forties or fifties with Graves disease.

About this clonotype itself: No conserved phenylalanine or tryptophan ends this CDR3, so it is likely a read error. The chain employs TRBV9 and TRBJ1-6; the D gene is possibly TRBD1 (5 bases). This CDR3 has 15 residues. Germline V gives CDR1 SGDLS, CDR2 YYNGEE. Deletions cut 0 bases from V and 7 bases from J, with 11 bases between. The CDR3 spells CASSVGGRRNSPLHL. The DNA of the CDR3 is TGTGCCAGCAGCGTAGGGGGCCGGCGGAATTCACCCCTCCACCTT.

This clonotype was found many times. The chain is built from TRBV11-2 and TRBJ2-2, with 9 nucleotides matching TRBD1. CDR1 and CDR2 from the germline V gene are SGHAT and FQNNGV. This CDR3 is 16 amino acids long. V lost 5 bases, J lost 6 bases, and 10 bases stayed unmatched. CDR3 nucleotides: TGTGCCAGCAGCAAAAGTGGGACAGGGCCTTCCGGGGAGCTGTTTTTT. Residues: CASSKSGTGPSGELFF.

In this sample, this clonotype turned up a few times. The V gene is TRBV5-1, the J gene TRBJ2-7, with unresolved D. The CDR3 spans 13 residues. CDR1 SGHRS and CDR2 YFSETQ come from the germline V gene. V was cut by 4 bases and J by 4 bases, with 12 bases left in between. The CDR3 nucleotides read TGCGCCAGCAGCGAAAGGGAAAGGTACGAGCAGTACTTC. As protein: CASSERERYEQYF. The variable domain in full, with the rest retrieved from reference TRBV5-1 and TRBJ2-7, is KAGVTQTPRYLIKTRGQQVTLSCSPISGHRSVSWYQQTPGQGLQFLFEYFSETQRNKGNFPGRFSGRQFSNSRSEMNVSTLELGDSALYLCASSERERYEQYFGPGTRLTVT.

Turning to this clonotype: A much larger clone is a single base away; this may be a read error. The chain is built from TRBV7-3 and TRBJ2-1; TRBD1 matches 11 bases. This CDR3 has 16 amino acids. Looked up from germline, CDR1 is SGHTA and CDR2 is FQGTGA. CDR3 bases: TGTGCCAGCGGCTTATCATCCGGGACAGGGGGAGGTGAGCAGTTCTTC. It specifies CASGLSSGTGGGEQFF.

This clonotype was counted between two and nine times. V is TRBV5-1 and J is TRBJ2-1, with 7 bases matching TRBD2. J was trimmed by 9 bases and V by 4 bases; bases with no gene match: 16. Germline CDR1 and CDR2: SGHRS and YFSETQ. There are 16 residues in the CDR3. The CDR3 DNA follows: TGCGCCAGCAGCCCGGGAGAGCGGGATCGGAAAGGTGAGCAGTTCTTC. This translates into CASSPGERDRKGEQFF.

This clonotype was seen a handful of times. The rearrangement links TRBV19 to TRBJ2-3, with 10 bases fitting TRBD2. V lost 6 bases to trimming and J lost 4 bases; unmatched junction nucleotides: 1. From germline, CDR1 is LNHDA and CDR2 SQIVND (reference sequence). The CDR3 loop spans 13 amino acids. The CDR3 protein is CASRLAGSDTQYF. In nucleotides, the CDR3 is TGTGCCAGTAGACTAGCGGGATCAGATACGCAGTATTTT.

Only a few counts were recorded for this clonotype. V is TRBV19 and J is TRBJ2-1; TRBD1 aligns across 7 bases. Germline values: CDR1 LNHDA, CDR2 SQIVND (reference sequence). The J segment lost 4 bases and the V segment lost 4 bases, leaving 4 bases of the junction unmatched. This CDR3 is 14 amino acids long. CDR3 nucleotide sequence: TGTGCCAGTAGTACACAGGGGCGATACAATGAGCAGTTCTTC. Translation: CASSTQGRYNEQFF.

This clonotype was counted many times. The chain employs TRBV28 and TRBJ2-3; TRBD2 matches 9 bases. Germline-derived CDR1 and CDR2 are MDHEN and SYDVKM. This CDR3 has 14 amino acids. V was pared by 8 bases and J by 3 bases, with 6 bases of the junction left unmatched. The CDR3 coding sequence is TGTGCCAGCGGAGTAGCGGGAGCAACAGATACGCAGTATTTT. Translating it yields CASGVAGATDTQYF.

This chain joins TRBV7-9 and TRBJ2-7, with 11 positions matching TRBD2. Germline V lookup: CDR1 SEHNR, CDR2 FQNEAQ (reference sequence). V lost 6 bases to trimming and J lost 2 bases; unmatched junction nucleotides: 6. This CDR3 has 15 amino acids. The CDR3 reads CASRPRLAGPYEQYF. The CDR3 DNA reads as TGTGCCAGCAGACCGAGACTAGCGGGACCCTACGAGCAGTACTTC.

The table lists this clonotype with a few counts. V gene TRBV7-2 combines with J gene TRBJ2-7, with D maybe TRBD2 (6 bases). The germline V gene encodes CDR1 SGHTA and CDR2 FQGNSA. CDR3 length: 14 residues. V lost 7 bases to trimming and J lost 1 base, with 14 bases between them. The CDR3 DNA reads as TGTGCCAGCAAGCCGGCTAGCGCTTCCTACGAGCAGTACTTC. It is translated as CASKPASASYEQYF.

In its sample, this clonotype was seen a few times. The limits of the CDR3 on the DNA are not certain, so only TCRdb's listed CDR3 is given. The V and J genes are TRBV6-9 and TRBJ1-3. The CDR3 sequence runs 18 residues, both termini included. CDR1 is MNHGY, CDR2 SVAAGI, per germline. CDR3 protein: CASSYFGPVMHSGNTIYF.

This clonotype was seen ten or more times. This chain joins TRBV11-2 and TRBJ2-1, with 7 bases identical to TRBD2. Germline CDR1 and CDR2: SGHAT and FQNNGV. Trimming at V came to 8 bases and at J to 4 bases, leaving 11 bases not matched to a gene. This CDR3 is built from 15 residues. In DNA, the CDR3 is TGTGCCAGCGCTGTAACTAGCGAGACATACAATGAGCAGTTCTTC. As protein: CASAVTSETYNEQFF.

This clonotype was seen repeatedly, ten times or more. The chain combines TRBV5-1 with TRBJ2-2; 8 bases map to TRBD1. The J segment lost 0 bases and the V segment lost 1 base, leaving 2 bases of the junction unmatched. Germline CDR1 and CDR2: SGHRS and YFSETQ. The CDR3 consists of 16 residues. The CDR3 loop reads CASSLSGGANTGELFF. The CDR3 nucleotides read TGCGCCAGCAGCTTGTCAGGGGGCGCGAACACCGGGGAGCTGTTTTTT.

This clonotype was counted a few times. The J gene is TRBJ2-6, the V gene TRBV5-1; D could derive from TRBD1 or TRBD2 (5 bases each). This CDR3 comprises 17 residues. V dropped 0 bases and J dropped 0 bases, with 10 bases sitting between them. Germline values: CDR1 SGHRS, CDR2 YFSETQ. CDR3 bases: TGCGCCAGCAGCTTGGGGCCAGGGAGCTCTGGGGCCAACGTCCTGACTTTC. Translated, it gives CASSLGPGSSGANVLTF.

The V gene is TRBV27, the J gene TRBJ1-2, with D possibly being TRBD1 (6 bases). The V gene lost 0 bases and the J gene lost 4 bases, with 12 bases spanning the gap. The CDR3 covers 15 residues. Germline V CDR1 and CDR2: MNHEY, SMNVEV (reference sequence). Written as DNA, the CDR3 is TGTGCCAGCAGTTTATCCACAGTGGGGGCCTATGGCTACACCTTC. The encoded protein is CASSLSTVGAYGYTF.

This clonotype has ten or more counts. Here the CDR3 DNA reads TGTGCCAGTCCGGAGGGAGACCAAGAGACCCAGTACTTC. As protein: CASPEGDQETQYF. This chain joins TRBV2 and TRBJ2-5, with D possibly TRBD2 on 6 matching bases. V shed 9 bases and J shed 0 bases, with 11 bases lying between them. Germline loops: CDR1 SNHLY, CDR2 FYNNEI. CDR3 length: 13 residues.

V usage is TRBV28 and J usage is TRBJ1-5; possibly TRBD1 for D (5 bases). Trimming removed 4 bases at V and 2 bases at J, with 15 bases between. The CDR3 has 16 residues. Per germline, CDR1 MDHEN and CDR2 SYDVKM. The CDR3 nucleotides are TGTGCCAGCAGTTCCTTACCCGGGGGTGGCAATCAGCCCCAGCATTTT. It is translated as CASSSLPGGGNQPQHF. The variable domain in full, completed from reference TRBV28 and TRBJ1-5, reads DVKVTQSSRYLVKRTGEKVFLECVQDMDHENMFWYRQDPGLGLRLIYFSYDVKMKEKGDIPEGYSVSREKKERFSLILESASTNQTSMYLCASSSLPGGGNQPQHFGDGTRLSIL.

This chain links TRBV5-1 with TRBJ2-3; D gene unclear. CDR1 SGHRS and CDR2 YFSETQ come from the germline V gene. The CDR3 is 14 amino acids. The V gene lost 7 bases and the J gene lost 2 bases, with 14 bases spanning the gap. The CDR3 here is CASSEARITDTQYF. CDR3 nucleotides: TGCGCCAGCTCCGAGGCCCGTATCACAGATACGCAGTATTTT.

There are a few counts of this clonotype. The chain links TRBV5-1 to TRBJ2-1, with TRBD2 matching over 9 bases. The CDR3 contains 18 residues. V gave up 3 bases and J gave up 1 base; unmatched junction bases: 11. Looked up from germline, CDR1 is SGHRS and CDR2 is YFSETQ. CDR3 region: CASSWGLAGTGSYNEQFF. The CDR3 nucleotides read TGCGCCAGCAGCTGGGGTCTAGCGGGGACGGGGTCCTACAATGAGCAGTTCTTC.

This chain joins TRBV30 and TRBJ2-3; a possible D gene is TRBD1 (5 bases). CDR1 is GTSNPN and CDR2 is SVGIG in the germline V gene (reference sequence). The CDR3 sequence is 17 residues long. V was shortened by 0 bases and J by 4 bases, with 20 bases between the two germline ends. The CDR3 region has the DNA TGTGCCTGGAGTGTAAGTAGGACACCCACGGGCCCAGATACGCAGTATTTT. Encoded protein: CAWSVSRTPTGPDTQYF.

This clonotype occurred once. A read error may explain this, as a much larger clone is one base away. V usage is TRBV6-2 or TRBV6-3 and J usage is TRBJ1-1; tentatively, D is TRBD1 (6 bases). The CDR3 length is 15 residues. Looked up from germline, CDR1 is MNHEY and CDR2 is SVGEGT. V was clipped by 11 bases and J by 0 bases, with 19 bases between them. CDR3 protein: CACKISGTLNTEAFF. CDR3 coding DNA: TGTGCCTGCAAAATATCCGGGACACTGAACACTGAAGCTTTCTTT.

This clonotype was picked up many times. V gene TRBV13 combines with J gene TRBJ2-1, with TRBD2 matching 11 bases. The CDR3 totals 15 residues. Germline V lookup: CDR1 PRHDT, CDR2 FYEKMQ (reference sequence). With V trimmed by 5 bases and J by 5 bases, 5 bases remained unmatched. DNA for the CDR3: TGTGCCAGCAGCGCGGGACTAGCGGAAAACAATGAGCAGTTCTTC. It codes for CASSAGLAENNEQFF. The full variable domain, completed using reference TRBV13 and TRBJ2-1, is AAGVIQSPRHLIKEKRETATLKCYPIPRHDTVYWYQQGPGQDPQFLISFYEKMQSDKGSIPDRFSAQQFSDYHSELNMSSLELGDSALYFCASSAGLAENNEQFFGPGTRLTVL.

This clonotype was counted ten times or more. J is TRBJ2-1 and V is TRBV25-1; possibly TRBD1 or TRBD2 for D (5 bases each). The CDR3 has 16 amino acids. V was shortened by 5 bases and J by 2 bases, with 16 bases between the two germline ends. Per germline, CDR1 MGHDK and CDR2 SYGVNS. The CDR3: CASSSTGPTTYNEQFF. The CDR3 DNA sequence: TGTGCCAGCAGTTCGACGGGACCTACAACCTACAATGAGCAGTTCTTC.

This clonotype occurred many times. V usage is TRBV6-1 and J usage is TRBJ2-1, with D perhaps matching TRBD2 (6 bases). Germline CDR1 and CDR2: MNHNS and SASEGT. Trimming left V 6 bases short and J 3 bases short, with 18 bases between. The CDR3 has 16 residues. CDR3 in amino acids: CASSRTRDFGYNEQFF. The CDR3 DNA follows: TGTGCCAGCAGCCGAACGAGGGACTTCGGCTACAATGAGCAGTTCTTC.

The CDR3 nucleotides read TGTGCCAGCAGCTTAACCTCCCGGCCTAGCGGGAGGGATTACAATGAGCAGTTCTTC. It translates to CASSLTSRPSGRDYNEQFF. This rearrangement joins TRBV7-9 to TRBJ2-1, with 12 bases matching TRBD2. V gave up 2 bases and J gave up 4 bases; unmatched junction bases: 12. This CDR3 has 19 residues. CDR1 and CDR2 from the germline V gene are SEHNR and FQNEAQ (reference sequence).

This clonotype was seen ten or more times. This sequence joins TRBV2 and TRBJ1-2; D possibly corresponds to TRBD1 (6 bases). The CDR3 length is 16 residues. With 5 bases removed from V and 3 bases from J, the gap between germline ends came to 19 bases. Per the germline V gene, CDR1 is SNHLY and CDR2 is FYNNEI. Here the CDR3 reads CASSHEGGPRDYGYTF. The CDR3 DNA reads as TGTGCCAGCAGTCATGAGGGGGGGCCTCGGGACTATGGCTACACCTTC.

The gene calls are TRBV12-3 or TRBV12-4 and TRBJ2-2; tentatively, D is TRBD1 (6 bases). There are 15 residues in the CDR3. V gave up 3 bases and J gave up 1 base, with 9 bases separating them. CDR3 DNA: TGTGCCAGCAGTTTCGTACAGGGGAACACCGGGGAGCTGTTTTTT. The encoded protein is CASSFVQGNTGELFF.